A single sample is the source of the 21 T cell receptor beta chains below, sequenced in a study of cytomegalovirus exposure and HLA in healthy donors (dated by TCRdb to about 2017). The library was prepared using the immunoSEQ multiplex PCR assay. The multiplex PCR relied on a mix of 60 forward primers for TCR Vbeta segments and 13 reverse primers for TCR Jbeta segments. TCRdb re-hosts the immuneACCESS table, in-frame sequences only. Its copies lack some clones; in the studies checked, an unresolved V gene accounts for under half of them, and the cause for the rest is not known. The sample table lists 150,000 to 200,000 clones, 80% to 85% of them with a count of one. Of the sample, approximately 8% falls within the top ten clones. Material: PBMCs. These receptors all stem from a male donor in good health and CMV-seropositive.

This clone was picked up one time. The chain uses TRBV5-1 and TRBJ2-7; 12 nucleotides line up with TRBD2. Germline values: CDR1 SGHRS, CDR2 YFSETQ. This CDR3 comprises 17 residues. V lost 4 bases and J lost 3; bases outside the gene matches: 11. This chain's CDR3 is CASSRRRTSGIFYEQYF. The CDR3, as DNA: TGCGCCAGCAGCAGACGTCGGACTAGCGGGATTTTCTACGAGCAGTACTTC.

This clone was recorded a few times. V and J are TRBV19 and TRBJ2-5; 7 positions match TRBD2. There are 12 residues in the CDR3. CDR1 and CDR2 (germline): LNHDA, SQIVND (reference sequence). Trimming removed 8 bases from V and 2 bases from J; junction bases left unmatched: 2. The CDR3 loop reads CASGLVQETQYF. Here the CDR3 DNA reads TGTGCCAGTGGACTAGTACAAGAGACCCAGTACTTC. Full variable domain (missing parts from reference TRBV19 and TRBJ2-5): DGGITQSPKYLFRKEGQNVTLSCEQNLNHDAMYWYRQDPGQGLRLIYYSQIVNDFQKGDIAEGYSVSREKKESFPLTVTSAQKNPTAFYLCASGLVQETQYFGPGTRLLVL.

The chain links TRBV28 to TRBJ2-3, with TRBD2 identical over 9 bases. Germline CDR1 and CDR2: MDHEN and SYDVKM. This CDR3 has 16 amino acids. J was trimmed by 1 base and V by 6 bases; bases with no gene match: 8. For the CDR3, the DNA is TGTGCCAGCAGCTCCCCGGCTAGCGGGGGCACAGATACGCAGTATTTT. Its translation is CASSSPASGGTDTQYF.

This clone was counted only a few times. The J gene is TRBJ2-3, the V gene TRBV30, with D tentatively TRBD2 (6 bases). CDR3 length equals 15 residues. Germline CDR1 GTSNPN, CDR2 SVGIG (reference sequence). V was clipped by 0 bases and J by 2 bases, with 12 bases between them. The CDR3 DNA reads TGTGCCTGGAGTGTCTCAGGCGGGAACACAGATACGCAGTATTTT. It specifies CAWSVSGGNTDTQYF.

This clone was detected only once. This chain links TRBV28 with TRBJ2-5, with 8 positions matching TRBD2. The CDR3 is made up of 15 amino acids. Germline V CDR1 and CDR2: MDHEN, SYDVKM. V was clipped by 2 bases and J by 4 bases; unmatched bases: 6. The CDR3 nucleotides are TGTGCCAGCAGTTTAACTAGCGGAGGGGCAGAGACCCAGTACTTC. Protein sequence: CASSLTSGGAETQYF.

The chain joins TRBV29-1 to TRBJ2-7, with TRBD2 matching 12 bases. Germline assignment: CDR1 SQVTM and CDR2 ANQGSEA. This CDR3 contains 17 residues. The junction had 14 bases not matched to a gene; V was cut back by 6 bases and J by 2 bases. The CDR3 DNA is TGCAGCGTAACCACTAGCGGGGGGCTATGGCCAACCTACGAGCAGTACTTC. Encoded protein: CSVTTSGGLWPTYEQYF.

A single count supports this clone. This chain links TRBV5-1 with TRBJ2-7, with D perhaps TRBD2 (5 bases). The germline V gene has CDR1 SGHRS and CDR2 YFSETQ. The V gene lost 2 bases and the J gene lost 6 bases, with 12 bases spanning the gap. This CDR3 spans 13 amino acids. The CDR3 DNA follows: TGCGCCAGCAGCTTTCGAGGGTCGGGCGAGCAGTACTTC. This codes for CASSFRGSGEQYF.

This clone has only a few counts. This chain joins TRBV30 and TRBJ1-3; tentative D call: TRBD1 (6 bases). Germline-derived CDR1 and CDR2 are GTSNPN and SVGIG (reference sequence). Trimming stripped 8 bases from V and 3 bases from J, with 14 bases between. The CDR3 contains 13 residues. The CDR3 nucleotides read TGTGCCGCTCAACAGGGCTATGGAAACACCATATATTTT. Translating it yields CAAQQGYGNTIYF.

This rearrangement joins TRBV4-3 to TRBJ2-2; D is possibly TRBD2 (5 bases). V lost 0 bases, J lost 6 bases, and 17 bases lay in between. CDR3 length: 17 amino acids. From germline, CDR1 is LGHNA and CDR2 YSLEER. In DNA form, the CDR3 reads TGCGCCAGCAGCCAAGAGATCGCTAGCTCGTTCCCCGGGGAGCTGTTTTTT. This sequence encodes CASSQEIASSFPGELFF.

This chain connects TRBV5-1 to TRBJ1-1; D is undetermined. The germline V gene has CDR1 SGHRS and CDR2 YFSETQ. The V end was cut by 0 bases, the J end by 10 bases, with 22 bases between. The CDR3 runs to 16 residues. The CDR3 loop is CASSLAGGSVGSLAFF. The CDR3 coding sequence is TGCGCCAGCAGCTTGGCCGGAGGGTCGGTTGGTTCTTTAGCTTTCTTT.

The J gene is TRBJ2-7, the V gene TRBV5-1, with TRBD2 matching 7 bases. The CDR3 extends over 13 amino acids. Per the germline V gene, CDR1 is SGHRS and CDR2 is YFSETQ. V lost 4 bases to trimming and J lost 6 bases; unmatched junction nucleotides: 7. The CDR3 is CASSIGTTGEQYF. CDR3 sequence (DNA): TGCGCCAGCAGCATAGGGACTACGGGCGAGCAGTACTTC.

The chain links TRBV4-3 to TRBJ2-3; 7 bases are shared with TRBD2. The CDR3 runs 16 residues. The germline CDR1 and CDR2 sequences are LGHNA and YSLEER. V gave up 1 base and J gave up 3 bases; unmatched junction bases: 7. The CDR3 DNA follows: TGCGCCAGCAGCCAAGGGAGCGGGACGTCAACAGATACGCAGTATTTT. Translated, it gives CASSQGSGTSTDTQYF.

The V call is TRBV15, the J call TRBJ2-3; 10 bases agree with TRBD2. Germline assignment: CDR1 LNHNV and CDR2 YYDKDF (reference sequence). The CDR3 totals 19 residues. The J segment lost 5 bases and the V segment lost 0 bases, leaving 14 bases of the junction unmatched. The CDR3 DNA sequence: TGTGCCACCAGCAGAGATCCCCCGGGGGGGAGCGGGGGGGGAGATACGCAGTATTTT. Its translation is CATSRDPPGGSGGGDTQYF.

The rearrangement links TRBV5-1 to TRBJ1-2; 8 bases agree with TRBD1. The CDR3 extends over 16 amino acids. Germline CDR1 and CDR2: SGHRS and YFSETQ. With V trimmed by 4 bases and J by 1 base, 9 bases remained unmatched. CDR3 amino acids: CASSPGQEILNYGYTF. CDR3 coding DNA: TGCGCCAGCAGCCCGGGACAGGAAATCCTTAACTATGGCTACACCTTC.

The chain links TRBV19 to TRBJ1-3; TRBD1 is a possible D gene (5 bases). Germline CDR1 reads LNHDA; CDR2 reads SQIVND (reference sequence). The V end was cut by 9 bases, the J end by 0 bases, with 12 bases between. The CDR3 consists of 14 residues. The CDR3: CASDSHLSGNTIYF. In DNA form, the CDR3 reads TGTGCCAGCGACAGCCATCTCTCTGGAAACACCATATATTTT.

The CDR3, as DNA: TGTGCCAGCAGTAACTGGCCAGTGAGGCCCTACGAGCAGTACTTC. This translates into CASSNWPVRPYEQYF. V and J are TRBV25-1 and TRBJ2-7; D unresolved. CDR3 size: 15 residues. The germline V gene has CDR1 MGHDK and CDR2 SYGVNS. The V end lost 5 bases, the J end lost 2 bases, and 16 bases lay between the germline ends.

The chain has TRBV4-1 and TRBJ2-5; weak D call: TRBD1 (5 bases). The CDR3 sequence is 15 residues long. Germline V lookup: CDR1 MGHRA, CDR2 YSYEKL. V was trimmed by 0 bases and J by 7 bases, leaving 15 bases between them. The chain's CDR3 is CASSQEGAALGTQYF. CDR3 DNA: TGCGCCAGCAGCCAAGAAGGGGCAGCTCTGGGGACCCAGTACTTC.

This chain connects TRBV10-3 to TRBJ1-2, with TRBD1 matching 7 bases. V was pared by 4 bases and J by 2 bases, with 1 base of the junction left unmatched. Germline CDR1 and CDR2: ENHRY and SYGVKD. This CDR3 region has 13 residues. This CDR3 is CAISGDRNYGYTF. CDR3 DNA: TGTGCCATCAGTGGGGACAGAAACTATGGCTACACCTTC.

Only a few counts were recorded for this clone. The gene calls are TRBV19 and TRBJ1-4, with D perhaps TRBD1 (5 bases). The germline CDR1 and CDR2 sequences are LNHDA and SQIVND (reference sequence). Trimming took off 7 bases at V and 0 bases at J, with 12 bases between the two ends. CDR3 length: 15 amino acids. CDR3 nucleotides: TGTGCCAGTAACCGGGGGATCGCAACTAATGAAAAACTGTTTTTT. Translation gives CASNRGIATNEKLFF.

The CDR3 spells CAGLTGGDGYTF. In DNA form, the CDR3 reads TGTGCCGGTCTTACAGGGGGCGATGGCTACACCTTC. J is TRBJ1-2 and V is TRBV6-1, with 9 bases that match TRBD1. Trimming took 11 bases from V and 6 from J; bases not matched to a gene: 7. The CDR3 sequence is 12 residues long. Germline V CDR1 and CDR2: MNHNS, SASEGT.

This clone was detected many times. The V call is TRBV6-1, the J call TRBJ2-7; 12 bases line up with TRBD1. Losses at the gene ends were 7 bases for V and 4 bases for J; bases not matched to a gene: 5. Looked up from germline, CDR1 is MNHNS and CDR2 is SASEGT. CDR3 length: 14 residues. The chain's CDR3 is CASNRDRGRYEQYF. In nucleotides, the CDR3 is TGTGCCAGCAATAGGGACAGGGGGCGGTACGAGCAGTACTTC.